A selection of T cell receptor beta chains follows, all from one sample in a study of cytomegalovirus exposure and HLA in healthy donors. Generated by immunoSEQ multiplex PCR, the TCRdb table keeps only in-frame clones and is missing some. The sample includes about 200,000 clones, approximately 78% seen only once; the top ten take approximately 2.5%. Material: PBMCs. The receptors were gathered from a woman in her thirties or forties in good health and CMV-seronegative. Each CDR3 is given with its conserved first and last residue. The D gene is left open where the match is weak. Expanded clones get a size class; other rows say once, few or many, or leave the size out.

V gene: TRBV27; clone size: NA; CDR3 length: 16; D gene: TRBD1; J gene: TRBJ2-7; CDR3 protein: CASSLSLGQGSYEQYF; CDR3 DNA: TGTGCCAGCAGCCTGAGCTTGGGACAGGGATCCTACGAGCAGTACTTC
V gene: TRBV7-3; clone size: few; CDR3 length: 14; D gene: NA; J gene: TRBJ1-1; CDR3 protein: CASSQGRGESEAFF; CDR3 DNA: TGTGCCAGCAGCCAAGGCCGCGGGGAATCTGAAGCTTTCTTT
V gene: TRBV11-3; clone size: NA; CDR3 length: 16; D gene: NA; J gene: TRBJ2-2; CDR3 protein: CASSPGQTSHTGELFF; CDR3 DNA: TGTGCCAGCAGCCCGGGACAGACTAGTCACACCGGGGAGCTGTTTTTT
V gene: TRBV5-1; clone size: few; CDR3 length: 15; D gene: NA; J gene: TRBJ2-2; CDR3 protein: CASSLSTDITGELFF; CDR3 DNA: TGCGCCAGCAGCTTATCGACAGACATCACCGGGGAGCTGTTTTTT
V gene: TRBV11-2; clone size: once; CDR3 length: 14; D gene: TRBD1; J gene: TRBJ1-2; CDR3 protein: CASSLITGGYGYTF; CDR3 DNA: TGTGCCAGCAGCTTGATTACAGGGGGCTACGGCTACACCTTC
V gene: TRBV6-4; clone size: NA; CDR3 length: 13; D gene: NA; J gene: TRBJ2-3; CDR3 protein: CASSAGGADTQYF; CDR3 DNA: TGTGCCAGCAGTGCCGGAGGAGCAGATACGCAGTATTTT
V gene: TRBV5-6; clone size: NA; CDR3 length: 12; D gene: NA; J gene: TRBJ2-7; CDR3 protein: CASSFGDYEQYF; CDR3 DNA: TGTGCCAGCAGCTTCGGTGACTACGAGCAGTACTTC
V gene: TRBV5-4; clone size: few; CDR3 length: 16; D gene: TRBD1; J gene: TRBJ1-5; CDR3 protein: CASSPKPGQGNQPQHF; CDR3 DNA: TGTGCCAGCAGCCCAAAACCGGGACAGGGAAATCAGCCCCAGCATTTT
V gene: TRBV7-8; clone size: NA; CDR3 length: 17; D gene: NA; J gene: TRBJ2-7; CDR3 protein: CASSLSLGGAVGYEQYF; CDR3 DNA: TGTGCCAGCAGCTTGTCTTTGGGGGGAGCGGTTGGCTACGAGCAGTACTTC
V gene: TRBV6-7; clone size: NA; CDR3 length: 17; D gene: TRBD2; J gene: TRBJ2-1; CDR3 protein: CASSYTPLAGGYNEQFF; CDR3 DNA: TGTGCCAGCAGTTACACCCCTTTAGCGGGGGGGTACAATGAGCAGTTCTTC
V gene: TRBV19; clone size: NA; CDR3 length: 14; D gene: TRBD1; J gene: TRBJ2-7; CDR3 protein: CASSPIGTGYEQYF; CDR3 DNA: TGTGCCAGTAGTCCGATAGGGACAGGCTACGAGCAGTACTTC
V gene: TRBV2; clone size: NA; CDR3 length: 14; D gene: NA; J gene: TRBJ2-3; CDR3 protein: CASSRGQFTDTQYF; CDR3 DNA: TGTGCCAGCAGTAGGGGCCAATTCACAGATACGCAGTATTTT
V gene: TRBV2; clone size: NA; CDR3 length: 13; D gene: NA; J gene: TRBJ1-5; CDR3 protein: CASSQGSNQPQHF; CDR3 DNA: TGTGCCAGCAGCCAGGGGAGCAATCAGCCCCAGCATTTT
V gene: TRBV2; clone size: NA; CDR3 length: 12; D gene: NA; J gene: TRBJ2-3; CDR3 protein: CASRDIADTQYF; CDR3 DNA: TGTGCCAGCAGGGACATAGCAGATACGCAGTATTTT
V gene: TRBV7-6; clone size: few; CDR3 length: 14; D gene: NA; J gene: TRBJ2-7; CDR3 protein: CASSLTGGRDEQYF; CDR3 DNA: TGTGCCAGCAGCTTAACCGGGGGAAGGGACGAGCAGTACTTC
V gene: TRBV10-3; clone size: NA; CDR3 length: 15; D gene: NA; J gene: TRBJ2-6; CDR3 protein: CAIRGSSSGANVLTF; CDR3 DNA: TGTGCCATCAGGGGCAGTAGCTCTGGGGCCAACGTCCTGACTTTC
V gene: TRBV29-1; clone size: NA; CDR3 length: 13; D gene: NA; J gene: TRBJ2-3; CDR3 protein: CSVEDGGSGAQYF; CDR3 DNA: TGCAGCGTTGAAGACGGAGGATCCGGAGCGCAGTATTTT
V gene: TRBV28; clone size: NA; CDR3 length: 14; D gene: NA; J gene: TRBJ1-5; CDR3 protein: CASSLGGGNQPQHF; CDR3 DNA: TGTGCCAGCAGTTTAGGGGGGGGCAATCAGCCCCAGCATTTT
V gene: TRBV19; clone size: NA; CDR3 length: 15; D gene: TRBD1; J gene: TRBJ2-7; CDR3 protein: CASRPTGGNIYEQYF; CDR3 DNA: TGTGCCAGTAGACCGACAGGGGGCAATATTTACGAGCAGTACTTC
V gene: TRBV27; clone size: NA; CDR3 length: 14; D gene: TRBD1; J gene: TRBJ1-5; CDR3 protein: CASRTGGENQPQHF; CDR3 DNA: TGTGCCAGCAGGACAGGGGGCGAAAATCAGCCCCAGCATTTT
V gene: TRBV27; clone size: NA; CDR3 length: 17; D gene: NA; J gene: TRBJ2-1; CDR3 protein: CASSLSVATAEYNEQFF; CDR3 DNA: TGTGCCAGCAGTTTATCGGTCGCCACCGCCGAGTACAATGAGCAGTTCTTC
V gene: TRBV14; clone size: NA; CDR3 length: 17; D gene: NA; J gene: TRBJ2-3; CDR3 protein: CASSLLTSPRGTDTQYF; CDR3 DNA: TGTGCCAGCAGCCTTCTAACCTCCCCGCGAGGCACAGATACGCAGTATTTT
V gene: TRBV4-1; clone size: NA; CDR3 length: 16; D gene: TRBD2; J gene: TRBJ2-7; CDR3 protein: CASSQNRGEGSYEQYF; CDR3 DNA: TGCGCCAGCAGCCAAAATAGAGGGGAGGGATCCTACGAGCAGTACTTC
V gene: TRBV10-3; clone size: NA; CDR3 length: 15; D gene: NA; J gene: TRBJ1-5; CDR3 protein: CAISQQGLDNQPQHF; CDR3 DNA: TGTGCCATCAGTCAACAGGGTCTCGACAATCAGCCCCAGCATTTT
V gene: TRBV7-2; clone size: NA; CDR3 length: 14; D gene: TRBD2; J gene: TRBJ2-7; CDR3 protein: CASSLSTSVGEQYF; CDR3 DNA: TGTGCCAGCAGCTTATCGACTAGCGTGGGCGAGCAGTACTTC
V gene: TRBV19; clone size: NA; CDR3 length: 14; D gene: TRBD1; J gene: TRBJ2-5; CDR3 protein: CASSRQGNRETQYF; CDR3 DNA: TGTGCCAGTAGCCGACAGGGGAATAGAGAGACCCAGTACTTC
V gene: TRBV2; clone size: NA; CDR3 length: 15; D gene: NA; J gene: TRBJ1-5; CDR3 protein: CASSDTDGVRQPQHF; CDR3 DNA: TGTGCCAGCAGTGATACAGATGGTGTTCGGCAGCCCCAGCATTTT
V gene: TRBV11-2; clone size: NA; CDR3 length: 13; D gene: NA; J gene: TRBJ2-1; CDR3 protein: CASSLVGVGEQFF; CDR3 DNA: TGTGCCAGCAGCTTAGTAGGGGTAGGTGAGCAGTTCTTC
V gene: TRBV28; clone size: NA; CDR3 length: 15; D gene: TRBD1; J gene: TRBJ2-1; CDR3 protein: CASSLRGGGYNEQFF; CDR3 DNA: TGTGCCAGCAGTTTAAGAGGGGGCGGGTACAATGAGCAGTTCTTC
V gene: TRBV11-2; clone size: NA; CDR3 length: 17; D gene: TRBD2; J gene: TRBJ2-7; CDR3 protein: CASSPGLAGPYSDEQYF; CDR3 DNA: TGTGCCAGCAGCCCGGGACTAGCGGGACCTTACTCAGACGAGCAGTACTTC
V gene: TRBV4-1; clone size: NA; CDR3 length: 17; D gene: TRBD1; J gene: TRBJ1-3; CDR3 protein: CASSQRYQGAEGNTIYF; CDR3 DNA: TGCGCCAGCAGCCAACGTTATCAGGGGGCAGAAGGAAACACCATATATTTT
V gene: TRBV7-9; clone size: NA; CDR3 length: 16; D gene: NA; J gene: TRBJ2-2; CDR3 protein: CASSLAGRVGTGELFF; CDR3 DNA: TGTGCCAGCAGCTTAGCGGGCAGGGTAGGCACCGGGGAGCTGTTTTTT
V gene: TRBV28; clone size: NA; CDR3 length: 14; D gene: NA; J gene: TRBJ1-5; CDR3 protein: CASSLTGYNQPQHF; CDR3 DNA: TGTGCCAGCAGTCTTACAGGGTACAATCAGCCCCAGCATTTT
V gene: TRBV7-9; clone size: NA; CDR3 length: 16; D gene: TRBD1; J gene: TRBJ2-2; CDR3 protein: CASSFTGTGAPGELFF; CDR3 DNA: TGTGCCAGCAGCTTCACCGGGACAGGGGCCCCCGGGGAGCTGTTTTTT